The TCR beta chain under discussion was sequenced for a study of T cells in Graves' hyperthyroidism and ophthalmopathy. TCR beta CDR3 regions were amplified from RNA. HTBI primers were employed in a first-round RT-PCR of the TCR CDR3. Using its own MiXCR run on the multiplex PCR reads, TCRdb lists one record per CDR3 protein. The sample has some 360,000 distinct CDR3 sequences, over 11% seen once. This clonotype appeared many times. The CDR3 is 13 amino acids. Trimming removed 0 bases at V and 2 bases at J, with 7 bases between. The germline CDR1 and CDR2 sequences are DFQATT and SNEGSKA (reference sequence).

V is TRBV20-1 and J is TRBJ2-5; unclear D gene. Sequencing was carried out using blood. This clonotype was sampled from a woman between 55 and 75 years old with Graves' hyperthyroidism. The chain's CDR3 is CSARDLGQETQYF. CDR3 DNA sequence: TGCAGTGCTAGAGATTTGGGGCAAGAGACCCAGTACTTC.